Included here is one T cell receptor beta chain sequence, with context. Its cognate antigen is unknown. The CDR3 runs 15 residues. V trimming: 1 base; J trimming: 1 base; junction bases outside the gene matches: 3. Germline-derived CDR1 and CDR2 are SGHAT and FQDESV (reference sequence). This entry is derived from a study of human thymus T cells. Thymic tissue was derived from resections collected during corrective heart surgery. Having surgery to correct congenital heart defects, healthy Finnish infants acted as the donors. Regarding the study as a whole: There appeared to be biased usage of V and J genes in thymic and blood repertoires.

Repertoires were generated with immunoSEQ multiplex PCR, while TCRdb's copy carries only in-frame clones and drops some. The data contain 100,000 to 150,000 clones, around 94% of them singletons. Material: thymus tissue. This chain uses TRBV11-1 with TRBJ1-2, with 7 bases matching TRBD1. The receptor comes from a boy less than two years old with a congenital heart defect but otherwise immunologically healthy. CDR3 loop: CASSLGTGLNYGYTF. The CDR3 bases are TGTGCCAGCAGCTTAGGGACAGGCCTTAACTATGGCTACACCTTC.